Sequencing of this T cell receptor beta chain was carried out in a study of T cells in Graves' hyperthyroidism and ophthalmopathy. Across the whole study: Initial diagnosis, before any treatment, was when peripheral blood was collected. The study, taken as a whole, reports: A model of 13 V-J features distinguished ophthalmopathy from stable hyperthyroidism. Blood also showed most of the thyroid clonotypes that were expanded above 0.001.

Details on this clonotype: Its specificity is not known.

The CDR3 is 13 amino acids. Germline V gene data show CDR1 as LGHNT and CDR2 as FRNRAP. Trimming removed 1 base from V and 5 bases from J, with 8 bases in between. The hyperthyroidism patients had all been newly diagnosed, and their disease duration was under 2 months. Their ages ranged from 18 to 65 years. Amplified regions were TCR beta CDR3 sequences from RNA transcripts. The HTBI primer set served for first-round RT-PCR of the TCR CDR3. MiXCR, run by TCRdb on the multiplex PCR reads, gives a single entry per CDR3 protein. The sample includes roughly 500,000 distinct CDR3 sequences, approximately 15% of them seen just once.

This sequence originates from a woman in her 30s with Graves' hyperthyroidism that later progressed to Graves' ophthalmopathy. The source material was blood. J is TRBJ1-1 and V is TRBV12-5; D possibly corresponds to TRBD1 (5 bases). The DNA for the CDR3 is TGTGCTAGTGGTTTGGAAACAGGTACTGAAGCTTTCTTT. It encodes CASGLETGTEAFF.